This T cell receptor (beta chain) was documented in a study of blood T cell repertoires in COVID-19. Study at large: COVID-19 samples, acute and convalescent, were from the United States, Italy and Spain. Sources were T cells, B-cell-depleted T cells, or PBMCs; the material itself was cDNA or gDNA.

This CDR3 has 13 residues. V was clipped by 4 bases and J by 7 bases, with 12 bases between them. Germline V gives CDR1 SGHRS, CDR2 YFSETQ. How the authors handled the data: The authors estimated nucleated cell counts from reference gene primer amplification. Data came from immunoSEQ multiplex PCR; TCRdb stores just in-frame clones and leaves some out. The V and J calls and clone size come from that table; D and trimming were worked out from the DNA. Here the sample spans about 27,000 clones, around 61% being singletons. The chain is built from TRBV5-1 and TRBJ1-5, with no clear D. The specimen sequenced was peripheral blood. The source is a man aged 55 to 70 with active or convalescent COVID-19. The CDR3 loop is CASSPPGGQPQHF. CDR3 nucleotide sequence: TGCGCCAGCAGCCCCCCAGGAGGACAGCCCCAGCATTTT.